Following are 23 T cell receptor beta chains from one sample sequenced in a study of OX40 agonist ivuxolimab in advanced cancers. Some clones are missing from TCRdb's copy, which holds only in-frame ones; the method was immunoSEQ multiplex PCR. The table shows tens of thousands of clones, with roughly 90% occurring only once. Sample: CD4+ or CD8+ T cells sorted from blood, taken in a trial of the OX40 agonist ivuxolimab. All receptors derive from an adult with an advanced solid tumor such as melanoma, head and neck, liver or kidney cancer.

The chain uses TRBV5-8 and TRBJ1-4, with 7 bases fitting TRBD1. The CDR3 covers 15 residues. Germline V gives CDR1 SGHTS, CDR2 YDEGEE. V gave up 1 base and J gave up 6 bases; unmatched junction bases: 6. In nucleotides, the CDR3 is TGTGCCAGCAGCTTGATGTGGCAGGGGGATGAAAAACTGTTTTTT. Translating gives CASSLMWQGDEKLFF.

The chain joins TRBV7-3 to TRBJ1-2; D unresolved. Germline V lookup: CDR1 SGHTA, CDR2 FQGTGA. The CDR3 is 16 residues long. V was shortened by 0 bases and J by 8 bases, with 19 bases between the two germline ends. The DNA of the CDR3 is TGTGCCAGCAGCTTAACGAGGGAGGAGGGATTGAGAGGCTACACCTTC. Translation: CASSLTREEGLRGYTF.

J is TRBJ1-4 and V is TRBV21-1. TRBV21-1 is a documented pseudogene. The CDR3 runs 17 residues. CDR3 residues: CASSKVRSRNLKEKLFF. The CDR3 DNA reads TGTGCCAGCAGCAAAGTTCGGTCCCGGAACCTTAAGGAAAAACTGTTTTTT.

The CDR3 nucleotides are TGCAGCGTTGGTCGAGCGGGGGGCATCTACGAGCAGTACTTC. Amino acid sequence: CSVGRAGGIYEQYF. The gene calls are TRBV29-1 and TRBJ2-7; 9 nucleotides match TRBD2. The CDR3 length is 14 residues. From germline, CDR1 is SQVTM and CDR2 ANQGSEA. J gave up 3 bases and V 4 bases, and 7 bases lay outside the gene matches.

This clone appeared once. The chain combines TRBV6-4 with TRBJ1-2; D gene uncertain. CDR1 and CDR2 from the germline V gene are MRHNA and SNTAGT. The CDR3 covers 12 residues. V was trimmed by 11 bases and J by 2 bases, leaving 12 bases between them. The CDR3 DNA reads TGTGCCCCCGACCGACCAAACTATGGCTACACCTTC. It specifies CAPDRPNYGYTF.

This chain connects TRBV6-1 to TRBJ2-2; 7 positions match TRBD2. CDR1 and CDR2 (germline): MNHNS, SASEGT. The CDR3 is 14 amino acids. J gave up 1 base and V 9 bases, and 5 bases lay outside the gene matches. The CDR3 DNA follows: TGTGCCAGTCGGCGGGAGTTGAACACCGGGGAGCTGTTTTTT. Translating it yields CASRRELNTGELFF.

The chain recombines TRBV19 with TRBJ2-1, with D perhaps being TRBD1 or TRBD2 (5 bases each). Germline V lookup: CDR1 LNHDA, CDR2 SQIVND (reference sequence). This CDR3 is 14 amino acids long. V was cut by 7 bases and J by 6 bases, with 16 bases left in between. The CDR3 sequence is CASNAGTIFNEQFF. The CDR3 DNA sequence: TGTGCCAGTAACGCCGGGACGATATTCAATGAGCAGTTCTTC.

The rearrangement links TRBV28 to TRBJ2-1; D may be TRBD1 or TRBD2 (5 bases each). With 4 bases removed from V and 0 bases from J, the gap between germline ends came to 10 bases. The CDR3 has 15 amino acids. Germline CDR1 is MDHEN and CDR2 is SYDVKM. Here the CDR3 DNA reads TGTGCCAGCAGTTATATGGGGGTCTCCTACAATGAGCAGTTCTTC. Amino acids: CASSYMGVSYNEQFF.

This chain links TRBV29-1 with TRBJ2-2; 9 bases line up with TRBD1. V shed 6 bases and J 4 bases; nucleotides not matched to a gene: 6. Germline CDR1 reads SQVTM; CDR2 reads ANQGSEA. This CDR3 has 14 residues. The CDR3 bases are TGCAGCGTCCGGGACAGGGATCCCACCGGGGAGCTGTTTTTT. Its translation: CSVRDRDPTGELFF.

The gene calls are TRBV7-9 and TRBJ2-5; TRBD2 might be the D (6 bases). This CDR3 comprises 12 residues. Germline V lookup: CDR1 SEHNR, CDR2 FQNEAQ (reference sequence). V was shortened by 8 bases and J by 5 bases, with 12 bases between the two germline ends. The CDR3 nucleotides read TGTGCCAGCTCGGGGGATAGGGAGACCCAGTACTTC. Protein product: CASSGDRETQYF.

The chain is built from TRBV10-2 and TRBJ2-6; D not certain. The germline V and J ends were trimmed by 5 bases and 0 bases, with 8 bases remaining between them. The CDR3 totals 15 residues. Germline lookup yields CDR1 WSHSY and CDR2 SAAADI. This CDR3 reads CASSLSDSGANVLTF. In DNA, the CDR3 is TGCGCCAGCAGTTTGAGCGACTCTGGGGCCAACGTCCTGACTTTC.

The genes are TRBV2 and TRBJ2-2; D is possibly TRBD2 (6 bases). The V end lost 3 bases, the J end lost 1 base, and 9 bases lay between the germline ends. This CDR3 contains 15 residues. Germline loops: CDR1 SNHLY, CDR2 FYNNEI. Written as DNA, the CDR3 is TGTGCCAGCAGTGAGTGGGGGGAGAACACCGGGGAGCTGTTTTTT. Protein product: CASSEWGENTGELFF.

This chain links TRBV27 with TRBJ2-1, with D possibly being TRBD2 (6 bases). Germline-derived CDR1 and CDR2 are MNHEY and SMNVEV (reference sequence). V shed 2 bases and J shed 4 bases, with 15 bases lying between them. The CDR3 covers 16 residues. CDR3 amino acids: CASSLGGGAGYNEQFF. The DNA for the CDR3 is TGTGCCAGCAGTTTAGGCGGCGGGGCGGGGTACAATGAGCAGTTCTTC.

The V call is TRBV29-1, the J call TRBJ1-1, with D unresolved. V was trimmed by 2 bases and J by 4 bases, leaving 14 bases between them. The germline CDR1 and CDR2 sequences are SQVTM and ANQGSEA. This CDR3 region has 14 residues. The chain's CDR3 is CSVEPQIQFTEAFF. The CDR3 bases are TGCAGCGTTGAACCGCAGATCCAGTTCACTGAAGCTTTCTTT.

The rearrangement joins TRBV7-8 to TRBJ1-1; weak D call: TRBD1 (5 bases). CDR3 length: 13 amino acids. The V end lost 1 base, the J end lost 3 bases, and 6 bases lay between the germline ends. CDR1 is SGHVS, CDR2 FQNEAQ, per germline. This CDR3 is CASSLEGDTEAFF. CDR3 coding DNA: TGTGCCAGCAGCTTAGAAGGGGACACTGAAGCTTTCTTT.

This clone was recorded only once. The J gene is TRBJ2-3, the V gene TRBV19; D possibly corresponds to TRBD2 (5 bases). The CDR3 spans 19 residues. The V and J ends lost 5 bases and 1 base respectively, with 25 bases between them. CDR1 LNHDA and CDR2 SQIVND come from the germline V gene (reference sequence). In DNA form, the CDR3 reads TGTGCCAGTAGTTATATGCCCGGGATAGCATCCCTCGGCACAGATACGCAGTATTTT. This encodes CASSYMPGIASLGTDTQYF.

The chain employs TRBV7-9 and TRBJ2-1; 11 bases match TRBD2. V lost 0 bases and J lost 7; bases outside the gene matches: 5. This CDR3 comprises 16 residues. Germline CDR1 SEHNR, CDR2 FQNEAQ (reference sequence). The CDR3 DNA is TGTGCCAGCAGCTTAGCGCTGGCTAGCGGGGGGAATGAGCAGTTCTTC. Translating gives CASSLALASGGNEQFF.

The sample holds a few counts of this clone. The V and J genes are TRBV11-2 and TRBJ2-3, with 9 positions matching TRBD2. The CDR3 length is 19 residues. Germline V lookup: CDR1 SGHAT, CDR2 FQNNGV. J gave up 1 base and V 2 bases, and 13 bases lay outside the gene matches. This chain's CDR3 is CASSLLFTTSGVRTDTQYF. The CDR3 DNA sequence: TGTGCCAGCAGCTTACTCTTCACGACTAGCGGAGTCCGCACAGATACGCAGTATTTT. Using reference TRBV11-2 and TRBJ2-3 for the parts outside the CDR3, the full variable domain is EAGVAQSPRYKIIEKRQSVAFWCNPISGHATLYWYQQILGQGPKLLIQFQNNGVVDDSQLPKDRFSAERLKGVDSTLKIQPAKLEDSAVYLCASSLLFTTSGVRTDTQYFGPGTRLTVL.

This chain joins TRBV15 and TRBJ2-7; D unresolved. CDR3 size: 15 residues. Germline CDR1 LNHNV, CDR2 YYDKDF (reference sequence). The ends were cut back, 1 base at V and 2 bases at J, with 12 bases in the middle. Written as DNA, the CDR3 is TGTGCCACCAGCAGAGTCGGTGGGAACACCTACGAGCAGTACTTC. Protein: CATSRVGGNTYEQYF.

The chain combines TRBV28 with TRBJ1-4; possible D gene TRBD1, 6 bases. Germline assignment: CDR1 MDHEN and CDR2 SYDVKM. This CDR3 is built from 16 residues. V was pared by 5 bases and J by 3 bases, with 16 bases between. The CDR3 DNA sequence: TGTGCCAGCAGTGAAACAGGGATGGTAGCTAATGAAAAACTGTTTTTT. Its protein product is CASSETGMVANEKLFF.

The V call is TRBV19, the J call TRBJ1-5; 11 bases align to TRBD1. Germline values: CDR1 LNHDA, CDR2 SQIVND (reference sequence). There are 16 residues in the CDR3. J was trimmed by 7 bases and V by 5 bases; bases with no gene match: 10. CDR3 bases: TGTGCCAGTAGTCCCCCGGGACAGGGGGTCGGGCAGCCCCAGCATTTT. This sequence encodes CASSPPGQGVGQPQHF.

The CDR3 loop is CASSGRGGARDTQYF. The CDR3 DNA sequence: TGTGCCAGCAGCGGGCGGGGCGGGGCCCGAGATACGCAGTATTTT. This chain joins TRBV5-4 and TRBJ2-3, with a possible D match to TRBD2 (6 bases). V was shortened by 4 bases and J by 5 bases, with 17 bases between the two germline ends. CDR1 is SGHNT and CDR2 is YYREEE in the germline V gene (reference sequence). This CDR3 has 15 residues.

The gene calls are TRBV2 and TRBJ2-3; TRBD2 matches 9 bases. Germline V gene lookup returns CDR1 SNHLY and CDR2 FYNNEI. CDR3 length: 14 residues. V gave up 6 bases and J gave up 4 bases; unmatched junction bases: 5. The CDR3 reads CASRTGLAADTQYF. CDR3 in DNA: TGTGCCAGCAGGACGGGACTAGCTGCAGATACGCAGTATTTT. The full variable domain, rest sourced from reference TRBV2 and TRBJ2-3, is EPEVTQTPSHQVTQMGQEVILRCVPISNHLYFYWYRQILGQKVEFLVSFYNNEISEKSEIFDDQFSVERPDGSNFTLKIRSTKLEDSAMYFCASRTGLAADTQYFGPGTRLTVL.